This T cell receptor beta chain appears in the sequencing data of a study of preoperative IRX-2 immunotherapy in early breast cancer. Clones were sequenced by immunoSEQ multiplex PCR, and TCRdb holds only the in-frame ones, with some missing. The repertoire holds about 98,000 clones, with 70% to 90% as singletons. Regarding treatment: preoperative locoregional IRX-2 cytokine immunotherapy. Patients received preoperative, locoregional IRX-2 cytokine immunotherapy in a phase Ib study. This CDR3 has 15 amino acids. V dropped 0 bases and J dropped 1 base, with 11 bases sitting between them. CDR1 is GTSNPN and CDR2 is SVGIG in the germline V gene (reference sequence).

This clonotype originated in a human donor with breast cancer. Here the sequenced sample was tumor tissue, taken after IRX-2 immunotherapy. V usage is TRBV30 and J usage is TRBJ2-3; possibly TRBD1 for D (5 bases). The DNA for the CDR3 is TGTGCCTGGAGTGTACCTGGGGCGCGCACAGATACGCAGTATTTT. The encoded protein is CAWSVPGARTDTQYF.